One T cell receptor (beta chain) is described in this entry. Preparation of the TCRbeta library involved a method that used unique molecular identifiers. TCRdb recomputed calls from the PCR reads with MiXCR, one row per CDR3 protein. The sample comprises roughly 50,000 distinct CDR3 sequences, approximately 46% of which are singletons, and 95% to 98% rests with the top ten. This record comes from a study of T-cell reconstitution after alpha-beta-depleted transplantation in children. V was trimmed by 6 bases and J by 4 bases, leaving 18 bases between them. The CDR3 has 14 amino acids. Per germline, CDR1 DFQATT and CDR2 SNEGSKA (reference sequence).

This TCR was recovered from a male patient between 5 and 17 years old who had a stem cell transplant for acute lymphoblastic leukemia, so the T cells may come from the graft donor. The specimen comprised PBMCs, mostly from graft donor cells, sampled 360 days after TCRalphabeta/CD19-depleted stem cell transplant. The rearrangement links TRBV20-1 to TRBJ2-5; D is perhaps TRBD1 or TRBD2 (5 bases each). DNA of the CDR3: TGCAGTGCCCTGGGACCGACCTCCGGAGAGACCCAGTACTTC. Its protein product is CSALGPTSGETQYF.